The rows below give T cell receptor beta chains drawn from one sample of a study of blood T cell repertoires in COVID-19. Sequenced by immunoSEQ multiplex PCR; TCRdb stores in-frame clones only, minus some. Altogether about 220,000 clones are present, 80% to 90% being singletons, with the ten largest covering 9.7%. The specimen was peripheral blood. All receptors derive from a man aged 45-60 years with active or convalescent COVID-19. Each CDR3 is given with its conserved first and last residue.

v_call	cdr3_aa
TRBV11-3	CASSGTSAPSYNEQFF
TRBV6-2/TRBV6-3	CASSQRDRGNTEAFF
TRBV15	CATSRAQGLANNEQFF
TRBV6-2/TRBV6-3	CASSYGSGREETQYF
TRBV7-2	CASALGLAGSYEQYF
TRBV5-6	CASSLTGRWYEQYF
TRBV5-6	CASSATGGAGNEQFF
TRBV6-5	CASSRTGWGYTF
TRBV1	CTSSPILASTDTQYF
TRBV7-9	CASSLLTGGPTDTQYF
TRBV28	CASSPRTSGRTHSYNEQFF
TRBV4-1	CASSQLGGYTF
TRBV7-9	CASSLQATNEKLFF
TRBV15	CATSMYGRDNKETQYF
TRBV7-2	CASSLPRAVGELFF
TRBV10-3	CAISDDSRTDTQYF
TRBV19	CASRTGGYSNQPQHF
TRBV7-2	CASSSPRRGPWGDEQFF
TRBV6-5	CASRRPGGGNTIYF
TRBV28	CASSLGGDYGYEQYF
TRBV6-5	CASSYYAAYNSPLHF
TRBV2	CASSDTGGADTQYF
TRBV28	CASSLRRDGYTF
TRBV18	CASSPPGMGGNQPQHF
TRBV27	CASSPRTAQETQYF
TRBV5-1	CASSLIGNQPQHF
TRBV5-5	CASSLAGQTSTDTQYF
TRBV6-1	CASSERGDTQYF
TRBV13	CASSVSYEQYF
TRBV29-1	CSVESGSETQYF
TRBV7-2	CASSSSGGYYNEQFF
TRBV6-5	CASSPQGYEQYF